Below are 2 T cell receptor beta chains sequenced from a single sample in a study of Ad26.COV2.S vaccination and SARS-CoV-2 variants. Sequenced by immunoSEQ multiplex PCR; TCRdb stores in-frame clones only, minus some. The repertoire holds around 350,000 clones, with 92% as singletons. The sample here was peripheral blood, taken after recovery from COVID-19. These receptor sequences come from a human donor who had recovered from COVID-19.

V is TRBV5-4 and J is TRBJ2-1; D gene uncertain. Germline V CDR1 and CDR2: SGHNT, YYREEE (reference sequence). The CDR3 consists of 12 residues. V lost 3 bases, J lost 8 bases, and 9 bases lay in between. The CDR3 here is CASSWPLDEQFF. For the CDR3, the DNA is TGTGCCAGCAGCTGGCCTTTGGATGAGCAGTTCTTC.

V is TRBV18 and J is TRBJ2-7, with TRBD2 matching 12 bases. V was pared by 6 bases and J by 0 bases, with 6 bases of the junction left unmatched. This CDR3 has 16 residues. CDR1 and CDR2 (germline): KGHSH, LQKENI. The CDR3 sequence is CASSRETSGGSYEQYF. CDR3 DNA: TGTGCCAGCTCGCGAGAGACTAGCGGGGGCTCCTACGAGCAGTACTTC. Using reference TRBV18 and TRBJ2-7 for the parts outside the CDR3, the full variable domain is NAGVMQNPRHLVRRRGQEARLRCSPMKGHSHVYWYRQLPEEGLKFMVYLQKENIIDESGMPKERFSAEFPKEGPSILRIQQVVRGDSAAYFCASSRETSGGSYEQYFGPGTRLTVT.